A selection of T cell receptor beta chains follows, all from one sample in a study of blood T cell repertoires in COVID-19. TCRdb's table, derived via immunoSEQ multiplex PCR, lists solely in-frame clones and lacks some. This table holds more than 150,000 clones, less than 90% found once. Material: peripheral blood. Receptors were obtained from a man between 65 and 85 years old with active or convalescent COVID-19. The CDR3 runs from the conserved cysteine through the conserved F or W. The D gene is left open where the match is weak. Size is stated for part of the rows, as once, few or many counts, or as a class when the clone is expanded.

clone_size j_call v_call d_call cdr3_aa cdr3_nt
. TRBJ1-2 TRBV2 TRBD1 CASKKDRTAGYTF TGTGCCAGCAAGAAGGACAGGACAGCTGGCTACACCTTC
. TRBJ2-3 TRBV27 . CASSLSSRFGGTNTDTQYF TGTGCCAGCAGTTTATCCTCCCGATTTGGCGGGACGAACACAGATACGCAGTATTTT
. TRBJ1-4 TRBV15 TRBD1 CATSRGGGTNEKLFF TGTGCCACCAGCAGAGGAGGGGGCACTAATGAAAAACTGTTTTTT
. TRBJ1-5 TRBV7-8 TRBD1 CASSSDRVQPQHF TGTGCCAGCAGCTCGGACAGGGTTCAGCCCCAGCATTTT
. TRBJ2-7 TRBV5-6 TRBD1 CASSFPGQGAYEQYF TGTGCCAGCAGCTTTCCGGGACAGGGGGCCTACGAGCAGTACTTC
. TRBJ1-5 TRBV10-2 . CASSEFARSNQPQHF TGCGCCAGCAGTGAGTTCGCGCGTAGCAATCAGCCCCAGCATTTT
. TRBJ2-7 TRBV7-2 . CASSSQLRYPYEQYF TGTGCCAGCAGCTCCCAGTTGCGGTACCCCTACGAGCAGTACTTC
. TRBJ2-1 TRBV5-1 TRBD2 CASRLTSGSSYNEQFF TGCGCCAGCAGGTTGACTAGCGGGAGCTCCTACAATGAGCAGTTCTTC
. TRBJ1-4 TRBV3-1/TRBV3-2 . CASSQPTTGYGEKLFF TGTGCCAGCAGCCAACCCACGACAGGATACGGTGAAAAACTGTTTTTT
. TRBJ2-3 TRBV27 . CASSKGGGMTDTQYF TGTGCCAGCTCTAAAGGCGGGGGCATGACAGATACGCAGTATTTT
. TRBJ1-1 TRBV5-5 . CASSLGGRGEAFF TGTGCCAGCAGCCTTGGGGGCCGGGGTGAAGCTTTCTTT
. TRBJ1-5 TRBV6-5 TRBD1 CASREQGQGHQPQHF TGTGCCAGCAGGGAGCAGGGACAGGGGCACCAGCCCCAGCATTTT
. TRBJ2-4 TRBV19 TRBD2 CASSILSSGSSPKNIQYF TGTGCCAGTAGTATACTATCGAGCGGGAGTTCGCCCAAAAACATTCAGTACTTC
. TRBJ2-1 TRBV29-1 . CSARLEPLRYNEQFF TGCAGCGCGAGACTAGAACCGCTGCGATACAATGAGCAGTTCTTC
. TRBJ1-1 TRBV30 . CAWSVTVTEAFF TGTGCCTGGAGTGTAACAGTAACCGAAGCTTTCTTT
. TRBJ2-3 TRBV7-6 TRBD2 CASSLRSGRREGRGFTDTQYF TGTGCCAGCAGCTTAAGGTCGGGTCGGCGGGAGGGCCGGGGATTCACAGATACGCAGTATTTT
few TRBJ2-7 TRBV9 . CASSVTGSGEQYF TGTGCCAGCAGCGTCACAGGGTCGGGCGAGCAGTACTTC